This entry lists 27 T cell receptor beta chains sequenced from one sample in a study of T cells in Graves' hyperthyroidism and ophthalmopathy. Researchers amplified the TCR beta CDR3 regions from RNA transcripts. The HTBI primer set drove a first-round RT-PCR of the TCR CDR3. MiXCR was run by TCRdb on the multiplex PCR reads, yielding one entry per CDR3 protein. The sample consists of fewer than 650,000 distinct CDR3 sequences, 40% to 55% of them appearing once. Sequencing input: peripheral blood or thyroid tissue (not recorded which). These receptors were obtained from an adult woman with Graves' disease, either hyperthyroidism or ophthalmopathy (not recorded which).

This clonotype was observed a handful of times. The chain combines TRBV7-9 with TRBJ2-7; the D gene is possibly TRBD2 (6 bases). Trimming shortened V by 5 bases and J by 5 bases, and 19 bases separated the two germline ends. This CDR3 comprises 15 residues. Germline CDR1 reads SEHNR; CDR2 reads FQNEAQ (reference sequence). CDR3 protein: CASSLPRGSSHEQYF. The CDR3 DNA follows: TGTGCCAGCAGCCTCCCGCGGGGCAGCAGCCACGAGCAGTACTTC.

CDR3 loop: CSGAGTSSYEQYF. Written as DNA, the CDR3 is TGCAGTGGGGCCGGGACTAGCTCCTACGAGCAGTACTTC. V usage is TRBV20-1 and J usage is TRBJ2-7; 8 nucleotides match TRBD2. V shed 7 bases, J shed 0 bases, and the junction held 5 bases outside the gene matches. The CDR3 is 13 amino acids. In germline, CDR1 is DFQATT, CDR2 SNEGSKA (reference sequence).

CDR3 in DNA: TGTGCCAGCAGCGTAGGGGACAGCGCCTACGAGCAGTACTTC. Its translation: CASSVGDSAYEQYF. This sequence joins TRBV12-3 or TRBV12-4 and TRBJ2-7; 7 positions match TRBD1. The CDR3 consists of 14 residues. The trim removed 6 bases at V and 2 bases at J, leaving 7 bases unmatched.

This clonotype was observed at least ten times. This chain uses TRBV20-1 with TRBJ1-1; 7 nucleotides agree with TRBD1. V lost 7 bases, J lost 1 base, and 6 bases stayed unmatched. CDR3 size: 13 residues. Germline V gene lookup returns CDR1 DFQATT and CDR2 SNEGSKA (reference sequence). The CDR3 DNA follows: TGCAGTGGCCTCAGGGGGTCGAACACTGAAGCTTTCTTT. Its translation is CSGLRGSNTEAFF.

In the case of this clonotype: This clone may be a read error of a much larger clone one base away. This chain joins TRBV27 and TRBJ1-2; 7 nucleotides align to TRBD1. Germline CDR1 and CDR2: MNHEY and SMNVEV (reference sequence). There are 13 residues in the CDR3. V dropped 5 bases and J dropped 3; count of bases not matched to a gene: 3. The CDR3 DNA sequence: TGTGCCAGCAGTAGGGACAGTCACTATGGCTACACCTTC. It specifies CASSRDSHYGYTF.

This clonotype came up many times. The V gene is TRBV7-4, the J gene TRBJ1-2; a possible D gene is TRBD1 (5 bases). The CDR3 has 11 residues. Germline values: CDR1 SGHVT, CDR2 SQSDAQ. V lost 8 bases, J lost 9 bases, and 13 bases lay in between. CDR3 sequence reads: CASGALVCYTF. Written as DNA, the CDR3 is TGTGCCAGCGGGGCCCTAGTATGCTACACCTTC.

The chain recombines TRBV7-9 with TRBJ1-4; tentative D call: TRBD1 (6 bases). The CDR3 length is 16 residues. V was clipped by 4 bases and J by 5 bases, with 17 bases between them. Germline V gives CDR1 SEHNR, CDR2 FQNEAQ (reference sequence). The DNA of the CDR3 is TGTGCCAGCAGCTCCCCTATAAGGACAGCGAATGAAAAACTGTTTTTT. Translation: CASSSPIRTANEKLFF.

This clonotype was picked up many times. The gene calls are TRBV20-1 and TRBJ2-6; D tentatively reads TRBD1 or TRBD2 (5 bases each). The CDR3 sequence is 16 residues long. The V gene lost 3 bases and the J gene lost 4 bases, with 16 bases spanning the gap. Looked up from germline, CDR1 is DFQATT and CDR2 is SNEGSKA (reference sequence). CDR3 residues: CSASSGPPSGANVLTF. CDR3 sequence (DNA): TGCAGTGCTAGTTCGGGACCACCGTCCGGGGCCAACGTCCTGACTTTC.

This clonotype has more than one count but fewer than ten. This rearrangement joins TRBV3-1 to TRBJ1-6; weak D call: TRBD1 (5 bases). Germline CDR1 is LGHDT and CDR2 is YNNKEL (reference sequence). The V end lost 2 bases, the J end lost 5 bases, and 13 bases lay between the germline ends. The CDR3 sequence is 16 residues long. The CDR3 loop is CASSQRGALNNSPLHF. CDR3 in DNA: TGTGCCAGCAGCCAACGAGGGGCGCTAAATAATTCACCCCTCCACTTT.

As regards this clonotype: A read error may account for a junction end that differs from germline. The chain is built from TRBV19 and TRBJ2-2; 10 nucleotides match TRBD2. This CDR3 comprises 14 residues. Germline-derived CDR1 and CDR2 are LNHDA and SQIVND (reference sequence). DNA of the CDR3: TGTGCCGGTAGCCGACTAGCGGGTTACGGGGAGCTGTTTTTT. Translated: CAGSRLAGYGELFF.

This clonotype has ten or more counts. The chain employs TRBV7-9 and TRBJ1-2; unclear D gene. V gave up 0 bases and J gave up 8 bases, with 7 bases separating them. Germline V gene sequence: CDR1 SEHNR, CDR2 FQNEAQ (reference sequence). This CDR3 is built from 12 residues. The CDR3 sequence: CASSLAPSGYTF. The CDR3 coding sequence is TGTGCCAGCAGCTTAGCCCCAAGCGGCTACACCTTC.

Remarks on this clonotype: Compared with germline, one end of the junction differs, possibly owing to a read error. V is TRBV10-3 and J is TRBJ2-5; D perhaps matches TRBD2 (5 bases). Germline values: CDR1 ENHRY, CDR2 SYGVKD. The CDR3 loop spans 13 amino acids. The CDR3 region is CAISPDYRETRYF. CDR3 coding DNA: TGTGCCATCAGTCCCGATTATAGGGAGACCCGGTACTTC.

This clonotype was observed at least ten times. The chain joins TRBV12-3 or TRBV12-4 to TRBJ1-3; TRBD1 matches at 7 bases. V lost 6 bases to trimming and J lost 0 bases; unmatched junction nucleotides: 2. The CDR3 extends over 14 amino acids. The CDR3 protein is CASRPGGSGNTIYF. Written as DNA, the CDR3 is TGTGCCAGCAGGCCAGGGGGCTCTGGAAACACCATATATTTT.

This clonotype was counted only a few times. In DNA form, the CDR3 reads TGTGCCAGCAGTGAGCTCGACTGGATGAACACTGAAGCTTTCTTT. This codes for CASSELDWMNTEAFF. This sequence joins TRBV2 and TRBJ1-1; D not resolved. Deletions cut 3 bases from V and 0 bases from J, with 11 bases between. The CDR3 sequence is 15 residues long. Germline V gives CDR1 SNHLY, CDR2 FYNNEI. Full variable domain (outside the CDR3, taken from reference TRBV2 and TRBJ1-1): EPEVTQTPSHQVTQMGQEVILRCVPISNHLYFYWYRQILGQKVEFLVSFYNNEISEKSEIFDDQFSVERPDGSNFTLKIRSTKLEDSAMYFCASSELDWMNTEAFFGQGTRLTVV.

This clonotype has only a few counts. The chain carries TRBV10-3 and TRBJ2-7; maybe TRBD1 (5 bases). Germline CDR1 reads ENHRY; CDR2 reads SYGVKD. The CDR3 contains 11 residues. The V and J ends lost 6 bases and 7 bases respectively, with 10 bases between them. CDR3 protein: CAISQGNEQYF. CDR3 sequence (DNA): TGTGCCATCAGCCAGGGTAATGAGCAGTACTTC.

The chain couples TRBV19 to TRBJ1-2; D may be TRBD1 (5 bases). Per germline, CDR1 LNHDA and CDR2 SQIVND (reference sequence). With 4 bases removed from V and 8 bases from J, the gap between germline ends came to 17 bases. The CDR3 sequence is 14 residues long. CDR3 sequence reads: CASSSQRGSGGYTF. CDR3 sequence (DNA): TGTGCCAGTAGTAGCCAAAGGGGAAGTGGAGGCTACACCTTC. Full variable domain (outside the CDR3, taken from reference TRBV19 and TRBJ1-2): DGGITQSPKYLFRKEGQNVTLSCEQNLNHDAMYWYRQDPGQGLRLIYYSQIVNDFQKGDIAEGYSVSREKKESFPLTVTSAQKNPTAFYLCASSSQRGSGGYTFGSGTRLTVV.

This clonotype was counted ten times or more. CDR3 bases: TGTGCTAGTGGTTTGCTACACCTGAACCAGGGCTGGGTCACTGAAGCTTTCTTT. This encodes CASGLLHLNQGWVTEAFF. This rearrangement joins TRBV12-5 to TRBJ1-1, with TRBD1 as a possible D gene (5 bases). CDR1 and CDR2 from the germline V gene are LGHNT and FRNRAP. The CDR3 consists of 18 residues. Trimming took 2 bases from V and 4 from J, leaving 23 bases between them.

This chain connects TRBV7-3 to TRBJ1-2; 10 bases align to TRBD1. V dropped 11 bases and J dropped 7; count of bases not matched to a gene: 4. The CDR3 totals 11 residues. Looked up from germline, CDR1 is SGHTA and CDR2 is FQGTGA. The CDR3 here is CAPWDRGGYTF. The CDR3 DNA follows: TGTGCCCCCTGGGACAGGGGTGGCTACACCTTC.

This clonotype has at least ten counts. The V call is TRBV10-2, the J call TRBJ1-1; D remains ambiguous. The V and J ends lost 0 bases and 7 bases respectively, with 12 bases between them. Germline loops: CDR1 WSHSY, CDR2 SAAADI. CDR3 length: 14 residues. The CDR3 region has the DNA TGCGCCAGCAGTGAGTCGATGGTAGGCAGTGAAGCTTTCTTT. This sequence encodes CASSESMVGSEAFF.

In this sample, this clonotype turned up many times. V usage is TRBV4-3 and J usage is TRBJ1-2, with D perhaps TRBD1 (5 bases). This CDR3 comprises 14 residues. Germline CDR1 reads LGHNA; CDR2 reads YSLEER. Trimming shortened V by 0 bases and J by 4 bases, and 9 bases separated the two germline ends. The CDR3 protein is CASSQDRASYGYTF. For the CDR3, the DNA is TGCGCCAGCAGCCAAGACAGGGCTTCCTATGGCTACACCTTC.

V and J are TRBV7-8 and TRBJ1-1; no clear D. Trimming cost V 0 bases and J 8 bases, with 4 bases left between them. In germline, CDR1 is SGHVS, CDR2 FQNEAQ. The CDR3 contains 11 residues. CDR3 protein: CASSLALEAFF. The CDR3 coding sequence is TGTGCCAGCAGCTTAGCTCTGGAAGCTTTCTTT.

The CDR3 region is CAIKVDEKLFF. In DNA form, the CDR3 reads TGTGCCATAAAGGTGGACGAAAAACTGTTTTTT. The rearrangement joins TRBV10-3 to TRBJ1-4; no definite D call. Germline V gene sequence: CDR1 ENHRY, CDR2 SYGVKD. V was pared by 9 bases and J by 8 bases, with 10 bases between. The CDR3 runs 11 residues.

The sample holds a few counts of this clonotype. The chain combines TRBV5-1 with TRBJ1-6, with D perhaps matching TRBD1 (6 bases). The CDR3 is 12 residues long. Germline CDR1 reads SGHRS; CDR2 reads YFSETQ. The V end was cut by 3 bases, the J end by 14 bases, with 12 bases between. CDR3 amino acids: CASSYQQGALHF. DNA for the CDR3: TGCGCCAGCAGCTACCAACAGGGAGCCCTCCACTTT.

This clonotype was detected many times. This chain's CDR3 is CASSGDRLAYTF. In DNA, the CDR3 is TGTGCCAGCAGTGGAGATAGGTTAGCCTACACCTTC. The chain combines TRBV6-5 with TRBJ1-2; unclear D gene. V was cut by 5 bases and J by 10 bases, with 14 bases left in between. The germline V gene has CDR1 MNHEY and CDR2 SVGAGI. The CDR3 totals 12 residues.

V gene TRBV6-1 combines with J gene TRBJ2-7, with 8 bases identical to TRBD2. CDR1 MNHNS and CDR2 SASEGT come from the germline V gene. CDR3 length equals 12 residues. V was pared by 11 bases and J by 2 bases, with 5 bases of the junction left unmatched. CDR3 nucleotide sequence: TGTGCCTCAGGACTAGCTCCCTACGAGCAGTACTTC. This translates into CASGLAPYEQYF.

This clonotype was detected a few times. This chain uses TRBV4-2 with TRBJ1-6, with D unresolved. The CDR3 is made up of 15 amino acids. V dropped 0 bases and J dropped 4 bases, with 7 bases sitting between them. Germline loops: CDR1 LGHNA, CDR2 YNFKEQ. DNA of the CDR3: TGTGCCAGCAGCCAAGATCAACTTTATAATTCACCCCTCCACTTT. This translates into CASSQDQLYNSPLHF.

This clonotype was counted once. This chain uses TRBV10-3 with TRBJ2-2; 9 bases agree with TRBD2. The CDR3 totals 14 residues. J lost 4 bases, V lost 6 bases, and 3 bases had no gene match. Germline V gives CDR1 ENHRY, CDR2 SYGVKD. The chain's CDR3 is CAISGTSTTGELFF. CDR3 DNA: TGTGCCATCAGCGGGACTAGCACCACCGGGGAGCTGTTTTTT.